The subject of this entry is one T cell receptor beta chain. What it recognizes is unknown. This sample was taken from a study of cytomegalovirus exposure and HLA in healthy donors. Primers: 60 Vbeta forward and 13 Jbeta reverse. Sequenced by immunoSEQ multiplex PCR; TCRdb stores in-frame clones only, minus some. The sample records about 130,000 clones, approximately 81% being singletons. The study, taken as a whole, reports: There were 150 or so TCR beta chains listed as cytomegalovirus-associated. Usually a TCR sequence was rare, but some public TCRs were found in many donors.

There are 14 residues in the CDR3. Germline V gene data show CDR1 as MNHEY and CDR2 as SMNVEV (reference sequence). V was pared by 6 bases and J by 1 base, with 6 bases of the junction left unmatched. This chain connects TRBV27 to TRBJ2-7; 7 bases agree with TRBD1. The TCR comes from a man younger than 35 in good health and CMV-seronegative. Sequencing was carried out using PBMCs. CDR3 residues: CASRTGRWSYEQYF. CDR3 in DNA: TGTGCCAGCAGGACAGGGCGGTGGTCCTACGAGCAGTACTTC.